In this sample, the clone carrying this T cell receptor beta chain turned up a few times. Its antigen is undetermined. The CDR3 contains 15 residues. The source of the sample is a study of T cells in localized non-small cell lung cancer. TCRdb keeps only in-frame clones here, not all; method: immunoSEQ multiplex PCR. The sample contains roughly 72,000 clones, 80% of which appear only once. Points from the study as a whole: The highest T cell clonality was in uninvolved adjacent lung, above tumor. Longer overall survival accompanied higher blood T cell density. Heterogeneity remains possible, as sequencing covered one tumor region only.

The chain has TRBV21-1 and TRBJ2-2; TRBD2, the table's D call, lacks a check against the DNA. TRBV21-1 is a recognized pseudogene. The receptor comes from a female donor aged 60 or older with stage I lung adenocarcinoma. Sequencing was performed on peripheral blood, taken before any cancer treatment. The CDR3 loop is CASSNRGCGTGELFF. For the CDR3, the DNA is TGTGCCAGCAGCAACCGGGGGTGCGGCACCGGGGAGCTGTTTTTT.